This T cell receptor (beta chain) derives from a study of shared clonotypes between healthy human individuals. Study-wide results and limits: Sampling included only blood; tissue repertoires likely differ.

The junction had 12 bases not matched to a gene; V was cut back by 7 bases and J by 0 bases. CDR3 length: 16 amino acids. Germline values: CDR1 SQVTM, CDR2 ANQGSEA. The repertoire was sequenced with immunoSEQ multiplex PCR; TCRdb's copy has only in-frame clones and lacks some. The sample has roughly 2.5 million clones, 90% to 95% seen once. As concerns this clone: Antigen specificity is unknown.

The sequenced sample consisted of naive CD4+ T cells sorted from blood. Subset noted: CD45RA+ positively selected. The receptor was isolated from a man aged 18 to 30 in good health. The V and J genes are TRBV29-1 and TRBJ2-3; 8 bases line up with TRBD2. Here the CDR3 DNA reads TGCAGCGCCATGCCAATGTCTAGCGGGAGCACAGATACGCAGTATTTT. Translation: CSAMPMSSGSTDTQYF.